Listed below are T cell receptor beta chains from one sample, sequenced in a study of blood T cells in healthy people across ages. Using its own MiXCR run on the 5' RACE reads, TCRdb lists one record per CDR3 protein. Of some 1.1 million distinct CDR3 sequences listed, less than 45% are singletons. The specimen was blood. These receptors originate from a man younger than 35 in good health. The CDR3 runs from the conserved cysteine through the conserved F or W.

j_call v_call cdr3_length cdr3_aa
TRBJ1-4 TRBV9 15 CASSVDATGGQKLFF
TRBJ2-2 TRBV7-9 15 CASSLILGDTGELFF
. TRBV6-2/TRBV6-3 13 CASTQLGYNEQYF
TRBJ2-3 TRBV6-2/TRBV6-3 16 CASTSTSGGLVDTQYF
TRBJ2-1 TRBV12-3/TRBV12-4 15 CASILQRSSYNEQFF
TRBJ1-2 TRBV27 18 CASSLSFGTGGRGNGCTF
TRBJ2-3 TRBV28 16 CASSPPLAGGTDTQYF
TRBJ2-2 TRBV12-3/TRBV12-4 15 CASHTGTQNTGELFF
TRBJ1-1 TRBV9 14 CASSVATMNTEAFF
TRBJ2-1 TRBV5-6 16 CASSLRTEFYYNEQFF
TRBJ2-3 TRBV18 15 CASSPSTGRADTQYF
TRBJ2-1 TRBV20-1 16 CSARALAGGTYNEQFF
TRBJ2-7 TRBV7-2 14 CASSHDILSYEQYF
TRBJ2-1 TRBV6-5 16 CASSFQGFLAGNEQFF
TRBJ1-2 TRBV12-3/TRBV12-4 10 CASSSLGYTF
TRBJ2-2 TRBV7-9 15 CASSGDTTNTGELFF
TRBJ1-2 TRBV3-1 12 CASTQSSYGYTF
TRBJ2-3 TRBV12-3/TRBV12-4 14 CPSSFKRRTDTQYF
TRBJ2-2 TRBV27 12 CASRQGPGELFF
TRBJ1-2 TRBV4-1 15 CASSHPGGGGNSYTF
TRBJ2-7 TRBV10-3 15 CAISPRTVLGYEQYF
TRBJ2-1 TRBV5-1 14 CASSFGGGNNEQFF
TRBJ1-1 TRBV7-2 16 CASSFESRAVNTEAFF
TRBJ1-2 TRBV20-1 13 CSARAGGLGGYTF
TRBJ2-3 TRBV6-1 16 CASSERGDRITDTQYF
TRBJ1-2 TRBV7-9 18 CASSLGTRDTAWDYGYTF
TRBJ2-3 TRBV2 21 CASSEAGRQLSLKGGTDTQYF
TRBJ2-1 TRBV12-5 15 CASGLEVNSYNEQFF
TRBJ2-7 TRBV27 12 CASGGLTYEQYF
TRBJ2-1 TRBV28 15 CASSAWTGGLNEQFF
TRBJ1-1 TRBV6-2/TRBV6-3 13 CASSQPPGTEAFF
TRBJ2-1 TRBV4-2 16 CASSQDRAREYNEQFF
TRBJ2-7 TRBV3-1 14 CASSQGPVPNEQYF
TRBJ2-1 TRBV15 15 CATSRATSSYNEQFF
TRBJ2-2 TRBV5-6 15 CASSLAGWNTGELFF
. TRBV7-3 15 CASSLAGTTYNEQYF
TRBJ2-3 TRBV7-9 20 CASSSPTPRTSGATTDTQYF
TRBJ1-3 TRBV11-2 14 CVSSLEGGGNTIYF
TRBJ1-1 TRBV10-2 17 CASSPTDRGVMNTEAFF
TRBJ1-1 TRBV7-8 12 CASSFQDSGAFF
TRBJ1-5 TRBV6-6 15 CASSSGPGNNQPQHF
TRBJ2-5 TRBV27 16 CASSFWGLAGPNEQYF
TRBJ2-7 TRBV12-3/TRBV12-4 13 CASSASGLYEQYF
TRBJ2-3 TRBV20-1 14 CSASPSHSTDTQYF
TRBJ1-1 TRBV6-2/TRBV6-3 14 CASIDRGVNTEAFF
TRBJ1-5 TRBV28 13 CASTKDRLAAQHF
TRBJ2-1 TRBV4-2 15 CASSSRLAGAAEQFF
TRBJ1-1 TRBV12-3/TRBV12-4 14 CASSYSLLNTEAFF
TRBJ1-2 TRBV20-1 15 CSAEASTGRDYGYTF
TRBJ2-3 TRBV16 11 CASKLTDTQYF
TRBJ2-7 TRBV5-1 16 CASSLETSYPYNEQYF
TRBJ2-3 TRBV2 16 CASSDLAGPSTDTQYF
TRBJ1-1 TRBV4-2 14 CASSQDFRGREAFF
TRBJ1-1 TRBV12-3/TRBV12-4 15 CASSYRQRGNTEAFF
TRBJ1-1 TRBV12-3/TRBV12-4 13 CAGSLGVNTEAFF
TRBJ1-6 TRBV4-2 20 CASSQDLNRTPSSYNSPLHF
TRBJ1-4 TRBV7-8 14 CASSLSRGNEKLFF
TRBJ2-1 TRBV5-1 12 CASRTSHNEQFF